This T cell receptor beta chain came from a study of T-cell reconstitution after alpha-beta-depleted transplantation in children. This clonotype was seen a few times. Antigen unknown. TCRbeta library preparation incorporated unique molecular identifiers. TCRdb reprocessed the PCR reads with MiXCR, giving one entry per CDR3 protein. The table has around 700,000 distinct CDR3 sequences, roughly 13% seen once; the top ten hold around 0.76%. General study results and limits: By one year post-transplant, T-cell counts and diversity largely arose from T cells that were newly produced. About two months after transplant, alpha-beta T cells reportedly came from several hundred expanded graft clones.

This CDR3 comprises 14 residues. V dropped 3 bases and J dropped 8; count of bases not matched to a gene: 6. Germline V gives CDR1 SGHRS, CDR2 YFSETQ. The clonotype was recovered from a girl between 2 and 10 years old with congenital amegakaryocytic thrombocytopenia, due to receive a stem cell transplant. The chain combines TRBV5-1 with TRBJ2-1; TRBD1 agrees at 9 bases. This specimen was PBMCs, taken before TCRalphabeta/CD19-depleted stem cell transplant. The CDR3 DNA follows: TGCGCCAGCAGCTCCGGGACAGGGTATCATGAGCAGTTCTTC. Amino acid sequence: CASSSGTGYHEQFF.